Here is one TCR beta chain with its context. The target antigen is unknown. Described treatment: oral pan-JAK inhibitor, 5-10 mg twice daily. RNA extraction and reverse transcription yielded cDNA as sequencing template. Clones were read by immunoSEQ multiplex PCR, and TCRdb kept only the in-frame ones, dropping some. The data show tens of thousands of clones, with 40% to 55% seen just once and roughly 20% held by the top ten. Per germline, CDR1 SQVTM and CDR2 ANQGSEA. The CDR3 length is 12 residues. The data derive from a study of CD8+ T cells in alopecia areata. Study-wide points: Patients displayed less clarity in TCR sharing than mice, a finding possibly related to HLA.

The sequencing used CD8+ T cells sorted from blood, collected around week 37, from a patient treated with tofacitinib. V and J are TRBV29-1 and TRBJ2-1; 8 bases map to TRBD2. This receptor was identified in a human donor with alopecia areata. The CDR3 here is CSSKREPDEQFF. The DNA for the CDR3 is TGCTCGTCTAAGCGGGAGCCAGATGAGCAGTTCTTC.